The present entry profiles one TCR beta chain with its context. The target antigen is unknown. Terminally differentiated effector memory CD45RA+ cells were excluded by CCR7 positive selection of CD45RO-negative cells. This sample was included in a study of shared clonotypes between healthy human individuals. Data came from immunoSEQ multiplex PCR; TCRdb stores just in-frame clones and leaves some out. This repertoire shows some 2 million clones, over 85% found once; its top ten account for roughly 1%. V lost 0 bases, J lost 6 bases, and 1 base stayed unmatched. CDR1 MNHEY and CDR2 SVGAGI come from the germline V gene. The CDR3 is made up of 14 amino acids. Study findings and constraints: Some naive CD4 clonotypes, around 4.9%, turned up in common across a handful of donors. A generally larger estimated richness was seen in naive subsets than in memory subsets.

Source material: naive CD8+ T cells sorted from blood. The TCR was taken from a young man in good health. The chain couples TRBV6-5 to TRBJ2-7; 11 bases align to TRBD1. The CDR3 coding sequence is TGTGCCAGCAGTTACTCGGACAGGGGGCTCGAGCAGTACTTC. This encodes CASSYSDRGLEQYF.